This T cell receptor (beta chain) appears in the sequencing data of a study of shared clonotypes between healthy human individuals. General study results and limits: It was only blood that was sampled, and tissue repertoires likely differ. Sorted-subset sequencing was shown by rarefaction to be incomplete despite large depth.

Deep was the level at which the assay was run. Sequencing used immunoSEQ multiplex PCR; TCRdb keeps in-frame clones, though not all of them. Among about 1.1 million clones listed, approximately 80% were seen once. CD45RA+ naive and CD45RA-negative memory subsets were separated from CD4+ cells. This clone was counted a few times. Its antigen is still unknown. This receptor was identified in a man aged 18 to 30 in good health. Some clones in this sample may be carry-over from other donors' samples. The sample comprised memory CD4+ T cells from PBMCs. Stated subset: CD45RA-negative fraction.

CDR3 DNA: TGTGCCAGCAGCTTAATCCGGAGCACTGAAGCTTTCTTT. Translating it yields CASSLIRSTEAFF. This chain uses TRBV7-6 with TRBJ1-1, with D unresolved. CDR1 is SGHVS and CDR2 is FNYEAQ in the germline V gene. The ends were cut back, 2 bases at V and 4 bases at J, with 8 bases in the middle. This CDR3 has 13 amino acids.